The count of the clone carrying this TCR beta chain is one. Here immunoSEQ multiplex PCR was the method, and the copy in TCRdb shows in-frame clones only, minus some. This table holds more than 90,000 clones, 85% to 90% found once. This specimen comes from a study of radiotherapy plus CTLA-4 blockade in lung cancer. Germline values: CDR1 SEHNR, CDR2 FQNEAQ (reference sequence). The CDR3 totals 13 residues. The germline V and J ends were trimmed by 6 bases and 12 bases, with 18 bases remaining between them. The source was peripheral blood, collected from a patient treated with radiotherapy plus ipilimumab. This chain links TRBV7-9 with TRBJ2-1; D perhaps matches TRBD1 (6 bases). This TCR was recovered from a human donor with non-small cell lung cancer that progressed on radiotherapy plus ipilimumab. In DNA form, the CDR3 reads TGTGCCAGCAGGCCTGGTTCACAGGGCGCGCAGTTCTTC. This codes for CASRPGSQGAQFF.